This TCR beta chain was sequenced for a study of identical twins. The CDR3 is made up of 14 amino acids. Per the germline V gene, CDR1 is KGHSH and CDR2 is LQKENI. V was pared by 0 bases and J by 3 bases, with 8 bases between. TCRdb processed the 5' RACE reads anew with MiXCR; each CDR3 protein has one entry. Here the sample spans roughly 230,000 distinct CDR3 sequences, roughly 8.7% being singletons. The sample also formed part of further work on yellow fever vaccine responses in identical twins.

The TCR sequence derives from a woman aged 18-30 years in good health. The chain joins TRBV18 to TRBJ2-5, with D maybe TRBD1 (5 bases). Specimen: CD8+ T cells sorted from blood. CDR3 in amino acids: CASSPPGREETQYF. As DNA, the CDR3 is TGTGCCAGCTCACCACCTGGCAGGGAAGAGACCCAGTACTTC.